The 18 T cell receptor beta chains below come from one sample, sequenced in a study of cytomegalovirus exposure and HLA in healthy donors (TCRdb year 2017). Library construction relied on the immunoSEQ multiplex PCR assay. The table was pulled from immuneACCESS by TCRdb, which kept in-frame rearrangements only. Such tables lose some clones; where checked, under half of the loss comes from unresolved V genes, and the rest has no known cause. The sample includes 150,000 to 180,000 clones, with approximately 86% observed a single time. The top ten constitute more than 20% of the sample. The sequencing sample was made of PBMCs. The receptors here all came from a man younger than 35 in good health and CMV-seropositive.

This clone was seen only once. The CDR3 loop is CASSPRQGWMGYTF. CDR3 nucleotide sequence: TGTGCCAGCAGCCCGAGACAGGGTTGGATGGGCTACACCTTC. J is TRBJ1-2 and V is TRBV5-6, with TRBD1 matching 7 bases. This CDR3 region has 14 residues. Trimming at V came to 4 bases and at J to 8 bases, leaving 11 bases not matched to a gene. Germline assignment: CDR1 SGHDT and CDR2 YYEEEE.

The genes are TRBV7-9 and TRBJ2-7; tentatively, D is TRBD2 (5 bases). Germline V lookup: CDR1 SEHNR, CDR2 FQNEAQ (reference sequence). CDR3 length: 13 residues. Trimming removed 5 bases at V and 2 bases at J, with 10 bases between. The DNA for the CDR3 is TGTGCCAGCAGCCGGGGTCTTACCTACGAGCAGTACTTC. Amino acid sequence: CASSRGLTYEQYF.

This clone has only a few counts. V and J are TRBV27 and TRBJ1-5; TRBD1 might be the D (5 bases). CDR1 MNHEY and CDR2 SMNVEV come from the germline V gene (reference sequence). The CDR3 contains 13 residues. V lost 2 bases and J lost 7, with 9 bases in between. This CDR3 is CASSLGQGQPQHF. The CDR3 nucleotides are TGTGCCAGCAGTTTAGGGCAGGGCCAGCCCCAGCATTTT.

The J gene is TRBJ2-7, the V gene TRBV7-8; D might be TRBD1 (5 bases). Germline values: CDR1 SGHVS, CDR2 FQNEAQ. V was shortened by 2 bases and J by 2 bases, with 13 bases between the two germline ends. There are 15 residues in the CDR3. The CDR3 reads CASSLYQGPTYEQYF. The CDR3 nucleotides are TGTGCCAGCAGCTTATATCAGGGTCCCACCTACGAGCAGTACTTC.

The V call is TRBV30, the J call TRBJ1-5; D ambiguous. CDR3 size: 12 residues. V gave up 4 bases and J gave up 3 bases, with 7 bases separating them. Germline CDR1 reads GTSNPN; CDR2 reads SVGIG (reference sequence). The CDR3 DNA follows: TGTGCCTGGACGCAGGCCAATCAGCCCCAGCATTTT. Its protein is CAWTQANQPQHF.

In the case of this clone: The sample carries other DNA sequences with the same CDR3. The chain has TRBV18 and TRBJ1-1, with 7 bases that match TRBD1. Losses at the gene ends were 3 bases for V and 1 base for J; bases not matched to a gene: 2. CDR3 size: 14 residues. In germline, CDR1 is KGHSH, CDR2 LQKENI. CDR3 DNA: TGTGCCAGCTCACCCGACAGGGCGAACACTGAAGCTTTCTTT. Translation: CASSPDRANTEAFF.

The V call is TRBV6-1, the J call TRBJ2-7; D gene uncertain. V shed 1 base and J shed 3 bases, with 10 bases lying between them. The CDR3 is made up of 14 amino acids. Germline V gene lookup returns CDR1 MNHNS and CDR2 SASEGT. The chain's CDR3 is CASSEVSPGYEQYF. In DNA, the CDR3 is TGTGCCAGCAGTGAAGTGTCACCCGGCTACGAGCAGTACTTC.

This sequence joins TRBV11-2 and TRBJ2-5; no reliable D call. Trimming stripped 5 bases from V and 1 base from J, with 2 bases between. The CDR3 loop spans 11 amino acids. Germline assignment: CDR1 SGHAT and CDR2 FQNNGV. CDR3 coding DNA: TGTGCCAGCAGCCGCCAAGAGACCCAGTACTTC. Translation gives CASSRQETQYF.

The chain is built from TRBV5-6 and TRBJ2-3, with no clear D. The CDR3 length is 13 residues. Trimming pared 0 bases from V and 4 bases from J, leaving 6 bases between. Looked up from germline, CDR1 is SGHDT and CDR2 is YYEEEE. CDR3: CASSLARPDTQYF. For the CDR3, the DNA is TGTGCCAGCAGCTTGGCGCGCCCAGATACGCAGTATTTT.

This chain connects TRBV7-9 to TRBJ2-5, with TRBD1 identical over 9 bases. Trimming cost V 5 bases and J 4 bases; bases outside gene matches: 5. There are 14 residues in the CDR3. Germline V lookup: CDR1 SEHNR, CDR2 FQNEAQ (reference sequence). CDR3 loop: CASSPGQGRETQYF. CDR3 bases: TGTGCCAGCAGCCCAGGACAGGGGAGAGAGACCCAGTACTTC.

The chain links TRBV4-3 to TRBJ2-1; D perhaps matches TRBD2 (7 bases). Germline CDR1 reads LGHNA; CDR2 reads YSLEER. The CDR3 has 15 residues. With 1 base removed from V and 4 bases from J, the gap between germline ends came to 11 bases. The CDR3 sequence is CASSQVGGAYNEQFF. In DNA, the CDR3 is TGCGCCAGCAGCCAAGTAGGGGGGGCGTACAATGAGCAGTTCTTC.

The chain combines TRBV4-3 with TRBJ1-5; a weak D match, TRBD1 (6 bases). The CDR3 covers 15 residues. Germline CDR1 is LGHNA and CDR2 is YSLEER. With 0 bases removed from V and 6 bases from J, the gap between germline ends came to 12 bases. CDR3 sequence: CASSQEFQGSQPQHF. The CDR3 region has the DNA TGCGCCAGCAGCCAAGAGTTCCAGGGGTCTCAGCCCCAGCATTTT.

The chain recombines TRBV7-3 with TRBJ2-7, with 10 bases identical to TRBD2. Germline trimming cut 1 base from V and 3 bases from J; bases unmatched to any gene: 6. Germline V gene sequence: CDR1 SGHTA, CDR2 FQGTGA. CDR3 length: 16 residues. The CDR3 is CASSLMGSGGNYEQYF. CDR3 in DNA: TGTGCCAGCAGCTTAATGGGTAGCGGGGGGAACTACGAGCAGTACTTC.

This chain joins TRBV5-1 and TRBJ1-4; D not certain. The V end lost 4 bases, the J end lost 7 bases, and 17 bases lay between the germline ends. Germline V gives CDR1 SGHRS, CDR2 YFSETQ. There are 15 residues in the CDR3. The CDR3 nucleotides read TGCGCCAGCAGCGCCTATTTGGGCAGCTCTGAAAAACTGTTTTTT. Amino acid sequence: CASSAYLGSSEKLFF. The whole variable domain, filled in from reference TRBV5-1 and TRBJ1-4, reads KAGVTQTPRYLIKTRGQQVTLSCSPISGHRSVSWYQQTPGQGLQFLFEYFSETQRNKGNFPGRFSGRQFSNSRSEMNVSTLELGDSALYLCASSAYLGSSEKLFFGSGTQLSVL.

The chain has TRBV6-1 and TRBJ2-5; 9 nucleotides line up with TRBD1. Losses at the gene ends were 4 bases for V and 4 bases for J; bases not matched to a gene: 7. The germline gives CDR1 MNHNS, CDR2 SASEGT. CDR3 length equals 15 residues. DNA for the CDR3: TGTGCCAGCAGTGGGACAGGGGTTTCATTAGAGACCCAGTACTTC. It is translated as CASSGTGVSLETQYF.

This rearrangement joins TRBV19 to TRBJ2-7, with TRBD1 identical over 9 bases. Per the germline V gene, CDR1 is LNHDA and CDR2 is SQIVND (reference sequence). The CDR3 contains 14 residues. Trimming at V came to 4 bases and at J to 1 base, leaving 2 bases not matched to a gene. The CDR3 DNA reads as TGTGCCAGTAGTACCGGACAGGGGTCCTACGAGCAGTACTTC. It encodes CASSTGQGSYEQYF.

This chain joins TRBV2 and TRBJ2-2; 12 positions agree with TRBD2. The CDR3 loop spans 15 amino acids. Losses at the gene ends were 5 bases for V and 5 bases for J; bases not matched to a gene: 3. Germline V CDR1 and CDR2: SNHLY, FYNNEI. CDR3 protein: CASSPGTSGTGELFF. CDR3 in DNA: TGTGCCAGCAGTCCCGGGACTAGCGGGACCGGGGAGCTGTTTTTT.

The chain recombines TRBV25-1 with TRBJ2-1; 9 bases fit TRBD1. The germline V gene has CDR1 MGHDK and CDR2 SYGVNS. J was trimmed by 8 bases and V by 8 bases; bases with no gene match: 7. This CDR3 contains 13 residues. CDR3 sequence: CASGRTGEHEQFF. The CDR3 DNA reads as TGTGCCAGCGGCAGGACAGGGGAACATGAGCAGTTCTTC. The entire variable domain, with the rest obtained from reference TRBV25-1 and TRBJ2-1, is as follows: EADIYQTPRYLVIGTGKKITLECSQTMGHDKMYWYQQDPGMELHLIHYSYGVNSTEKGDLSSESTVSRIRTEHFPLTLESARPSHTSQYLCASGRTGEHEQFFGPGTRLTVL.